This T cell receptor beta chain was found in a study of cytomegalovirus exposure and HLA in healthy donors. Findings of the study overall: A later look showed TCR association rates differing by HLA locus, highest for DRB1 and lowest for HLA-C. TCR sequences were mostly rare, though some public TCRs occurred in many donors.

Despite likely unrecorded immune exposures, the donors were nominally healthy at the time of sampling. V shed 0 bases and J 4 bases; nucleotides not matched to a gene: 2. The germline gives CDR1 MGHRA, CDR2 YSYEKL. This CDR3 is 15 amino acids long. As concerns this clone: What it recognizes is unknown.

PCR was performed using 60 Vbeta and 13 Jbeta primers. Some clones are missing from TCRdb's copy, which holds only in-frame ones; the method was immunoSEQ multiplex PCR. The table shows 60,000 to 85,000 clones, with around 76% occurring only once. The sequenced material came from PBMCs. The receptor comes from a man aged 35 to 55 in good health and CMV-seronegative. The J gene is TRBJ1-2, the V gene TRBV4-1; 10 positions match TRBD1. The CDR3 protein is CASSQDGQGVYGYTF. CDR3 nucleotide sequence: TGCGCCAGCAGCCAAGACGGACAGGGGGTCTATGGCTACACCTTC.